These T cell receptor beta chains were read from a single sample in a study of T cells in localized non-small cell lung cancer. Only in-frame clones appear in the TCRdb table, and some are missing; sequencing was by immunoSEQ multiplex PCR. Among about 36,000 clones listed, roughly 87% were seen once. Source: peripheral blood, taken before any cancer treatment. The receptor set was obtained from a woman between 35 and 70 years old with stage I lung adenocarcinoma. The conserved cysteine and the conserved F or W are not part of the CDR3 here. The D gene is left open where the match is weak.

J	D	V	CDR3
TRBJ2-3	TRBD1	TRBV7-9	ASSHQTPGQGITDTQY
TRBJ2-3	.	TRBV29-1	SVEFEGTRSTDTQY
TRBJ2-7	TRBD2	TRBV4-2	ASSPDLAGGIEQY
TRBJ1-5	.	TRBV30	AWSLQGNQPQH
TRBJ2-1	.	TRBV7-9	ASSLVGTGAGYNEQF
TRBJ1-3	.	TRBV30	AWSVHGQGRNTIY
TRBJ1-1	.	TRBV4-1	ASSQPYTEAF
TRBJ1-1	TRBD1	TRBV5-5	ASSGGQGSEAF
TRBJ2-3	.	TRBV2	ASSLSGVLYLDTDTQY
TRBJ1-4	.	TRBV14	ASSSPGARTEKLF
TRBJ2-3	.	TRBV10-3	AISDDRWGADTQY
TRBJ2-2	TRBD1	TRBV4-3	ASSHEVGQGGKTGELF
TRBJ1-2	.	TRBV7-9	ASSPTLFGGYT